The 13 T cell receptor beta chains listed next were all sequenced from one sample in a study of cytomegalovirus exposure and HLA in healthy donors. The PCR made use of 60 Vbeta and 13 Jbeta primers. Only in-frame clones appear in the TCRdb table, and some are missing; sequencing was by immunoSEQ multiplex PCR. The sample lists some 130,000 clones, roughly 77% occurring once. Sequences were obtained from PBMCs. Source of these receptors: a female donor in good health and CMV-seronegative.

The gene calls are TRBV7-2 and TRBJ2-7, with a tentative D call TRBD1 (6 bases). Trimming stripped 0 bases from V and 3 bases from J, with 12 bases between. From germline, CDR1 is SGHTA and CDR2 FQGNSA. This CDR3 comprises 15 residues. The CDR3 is CASSLAGQGLYEQYF. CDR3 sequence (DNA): TGTGCCAGCAGCTTAGCCGGCCAGGGGCTCTACGAGCAGTACTTC.

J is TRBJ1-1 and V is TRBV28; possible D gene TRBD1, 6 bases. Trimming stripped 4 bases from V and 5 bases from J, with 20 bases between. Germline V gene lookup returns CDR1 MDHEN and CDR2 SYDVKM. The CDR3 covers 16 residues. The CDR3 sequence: CASSSTRTALRTEAFF. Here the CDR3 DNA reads TGTGCCAGCAGTTCAACAAGGACAGCCTTGAGGACTGAAGCTTTCTTT.

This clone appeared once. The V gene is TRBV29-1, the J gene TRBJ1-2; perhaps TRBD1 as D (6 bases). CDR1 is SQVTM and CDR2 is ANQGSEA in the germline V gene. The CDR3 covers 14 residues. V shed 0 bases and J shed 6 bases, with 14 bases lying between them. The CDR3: CSVEDPIRTDGYTF. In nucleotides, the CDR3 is TGCAGCGTTGAAGATCCCATCAGGACAGATGGCTACACCTTC.

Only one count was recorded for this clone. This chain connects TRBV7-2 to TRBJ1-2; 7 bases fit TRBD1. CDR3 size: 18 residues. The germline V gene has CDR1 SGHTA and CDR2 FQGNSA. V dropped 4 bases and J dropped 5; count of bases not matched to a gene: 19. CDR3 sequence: CASSSEGRDSRFGYGYTF. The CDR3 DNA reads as TGTGCCAGCAGCTCGGAAGGACGGGACAGCCGTTTTGGGTATGGCTACACCTTC.

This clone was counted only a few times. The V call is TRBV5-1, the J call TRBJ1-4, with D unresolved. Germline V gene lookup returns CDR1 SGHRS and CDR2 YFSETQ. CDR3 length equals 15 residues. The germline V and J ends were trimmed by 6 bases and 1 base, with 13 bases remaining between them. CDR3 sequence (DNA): TGCGCCAGCACCAAATCATCGGGAACTAATGAAAAACTGTTTTTT. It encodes CASTKSSGTNEKLFF.

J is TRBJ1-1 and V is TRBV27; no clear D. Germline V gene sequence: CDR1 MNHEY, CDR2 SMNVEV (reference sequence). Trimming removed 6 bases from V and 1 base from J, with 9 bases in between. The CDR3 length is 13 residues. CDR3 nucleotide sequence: TGTGCCAGCAGCATTGGAGGGAACACTGAAGCTTTCTTT. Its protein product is CASSIGGNTEAFF.

The CDR3, as DNA: TGCGCCAGCAGCTCAATGGGCGCAGGGGTGGCTGGAAACACCATATATTTT. It translates to CASSSMGAGVAGNTIYF. The chain couples TRBV4-1 to TRBJ1-3; tentatively, D is TRBD1 (6 bases). The germline V and J ends were trimmed by 5 bases and 2 bases, with 19 bases remaining between them. The CDR3 runs to 17 residues. From germline, CDR1 is MGHRA and CDR2 YSYEKL.

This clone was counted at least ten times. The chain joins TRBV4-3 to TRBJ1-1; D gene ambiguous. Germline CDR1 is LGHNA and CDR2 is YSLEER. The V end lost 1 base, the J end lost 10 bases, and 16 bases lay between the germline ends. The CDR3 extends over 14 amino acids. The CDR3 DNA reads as TGCGCCAGCAGCCAAGGTCGGGAGCGCAGTGGAGCTTTCTTT. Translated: CASSQGRERSGAFF.

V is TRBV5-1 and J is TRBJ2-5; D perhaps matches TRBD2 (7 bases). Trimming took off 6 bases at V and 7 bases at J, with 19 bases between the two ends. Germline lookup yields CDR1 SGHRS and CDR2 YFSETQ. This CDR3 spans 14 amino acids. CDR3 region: CASTAREGHGTQYF. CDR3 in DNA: TGCGCCAGCACAGCAAGGGAGGGACACGGGACCCAGTACTTC.

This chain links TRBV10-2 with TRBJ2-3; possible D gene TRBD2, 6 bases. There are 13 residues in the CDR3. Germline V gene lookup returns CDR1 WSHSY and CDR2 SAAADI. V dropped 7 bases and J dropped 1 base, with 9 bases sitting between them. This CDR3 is CASTPSGTDTQYF. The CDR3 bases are TGCGCCAGCACTCCTAGCGGCACAGATACGCAGTATTTT.

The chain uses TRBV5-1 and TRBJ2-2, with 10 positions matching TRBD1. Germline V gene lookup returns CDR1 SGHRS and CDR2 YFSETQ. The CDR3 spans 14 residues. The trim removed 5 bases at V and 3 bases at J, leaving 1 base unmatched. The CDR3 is CASSGTGDTGELFF. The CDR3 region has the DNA TGCGCCAGCAGTGGGACAGGGGACACCGGGGAGCTGTTTTTT.

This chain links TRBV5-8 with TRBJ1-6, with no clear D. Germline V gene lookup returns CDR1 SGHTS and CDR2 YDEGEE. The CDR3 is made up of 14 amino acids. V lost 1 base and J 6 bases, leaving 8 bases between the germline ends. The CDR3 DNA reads TGTGCCAGCAGCTTGTTGGGCAGTAATTCACCCCTCCACTTT. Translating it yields CASSLLGSNSPLHF.

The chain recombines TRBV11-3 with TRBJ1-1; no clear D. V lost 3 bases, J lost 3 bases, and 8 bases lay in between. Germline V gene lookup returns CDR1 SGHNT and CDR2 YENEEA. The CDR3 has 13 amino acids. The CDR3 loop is CASSLEPHTEAFF. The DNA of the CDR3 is TGTGCCAGCAGCTTGGAGCCACACACTGAAGCTTTCTTT.